Described below is a single T cell receptor (beta chain) sequence and its context. The antigen is unknown. V lost 8 bases to trimming and J lost 5 bases, with 15 bases between them. CDR3 size: 13 residues. Per the germline V gene, CDR1 is PRHDT and CDR2 is FYEKMQ (reference sequence). This entry belongs to a study of cytomegalovirus exposure and HLA in healthy donors. The assay was immunoSEQ multiplex PCR, and TCRdb's table has in-frame clones only and misses some. The sample shows some 240,000 clones, roughly 84% of them seen only once. Broader study findings: Many donors carried some public TCRs, although rarity characterized most TCR sequences.

Sequenced material: PBMCs. The chain is built from TRBV13 and TRBJ2-5; tentative D call: TRBD1 (7 bases). This receptor was taken from a woman between 18 and 29 years old in good health and CMV-seropositive. The CDR3 is CASSSGGRETQYF. The DNA of the CDR3 is TGTGCCAGCTCGTCAGGGGGGAGGGAGACCCAGTACTTC.